One and the same sample provided the 20 T cell receptor beta chains below, sequenced in a study of CD4 T cells in relation to SARS-CoV-2 and coronaviruses. Antigens for these TCRs are unknown. The unexposed donors gave CD4+ T cells in 2011-2018, prior to COVID-19. Isolation of CD4+ T cells took place after roughly nine days in culture. Assay used: immunoSEQ multiplex PCR; TCRdb lists only in-frame clones, some missing. The table shows 17,000 or so clones, with 77% occurring only once. Sequencing was done on a sample of CD4+ T cells from PBMCs, cultured in vitro. The source is a human donor in good health.

This clone was seen a few times. This chain links TRBV30 with TRBJ1-5; D is ambiguous. Germline CDR1 and CDR2: GTSNPN and SVGIG (reference sequence). Trimming removed 2 bases at V and 2 bases at J, with 16 bases between. The CDR3 loop spans 16 amino acids. The CDR3 here is CAWSYSGRNGNQPQHF. CDR3 DNA sequence: TGTGCCTGGAGTTACTCTGGACGCAATGGCAATCAGCCCCAGCATTTT.

This clone has just one count. The rearrangement joins TRBV10-3 to TRBJ2-2; D could derive from TRBD1 or TRBD2 (5 bases each). This CDR3 contains 13 residues. V lost 7 bases and J 4 bases, leaving 10 bases between the germline ends. Germline V gene sequence: CDR1 ENHRY, CDR2 SYGVKD. The CDR3 here is CAITQGPTGELFF. The CDR3 DNA is TGTGCCATCACCCAGGGACCCACCGGGGAGCTGTTTTTT.

The chain links TRBV9 to TRBJ2-3; D gene uncertain. The CDR3 has 14 residues. Trimming stripped 0 bases from V and 0 bases from J, with 5 bases between. Germline CDR1 reads SGDLS; CDR2 reads YYNGEE. The CDR3 region has the DNA TGTGCCAGCAGCGTAGCACAGAGCACAGATACGCAGTATTTT. Its translation: CASSVAQSTDTQYF. The variable domain in full, completed from reference TRBV9 and TRBJ2-3, reads DSGVTQTPKHLITATGQRVTLRCSPRSGDLSVYWYQQSLDQGLQFLIQYYNGEERAKGNILERFSAQQFPDLHSELNLSSLELGDSALYFCASSVAQSTDTQYFGPGTRLTVL.

The chain uses TRBV2 and TRBJ1-2; D remains unclear. Germline V CDR1 and CDR2: SNHLY, FYNNEI. This CDR3 has 13 residues. Trimming took 3 bases from V and 5 from J, leaving 10 bases between them. For the CDR3, the DNA is TGTGCCAGCAGTGAGGGCCTAAGGTATGGCTACACCTTC. This codes for CASSEGLRYGYTF.

The rearrangement joins TRBV6-5 to TRBJ1-1, with TRBD1 as a possible D gene (6 bases). V lost 8 bases, J lost 0 bases, and 13 bases lay in between. The CDR3 is 14 residues long. Germline CDR1 and CDR2: MNHEY and SVGAGI. The DNA for the CDR3 is TGTGCCAGCGTGACAGGACTCATGAACACTGAAGCTTTCTTT. Encoded protein: CASVTGLMNTEAFF.

The rearrangement joins TRBV19 to TRBJ1-2; perhaps TRBD1 as D (5 bases). The V and J ends lost 6 bases and 6 bases respectively, with 14 bases between them. Per germline, CDR1 LNHDA and CDR2 SQIVND (reference sequence). The CDR3 consists of 13 residues. CDR3 in DNA: TGTGCCAGTAGCCAGGGCCCTGCCCATGGCTACACCTTC. The encoded protein is CASSQGPAHGYTF.

This sequence joins TRBV10-3 and TRBJ2-2; TRBD1 might be the D (6 bases). Trimming stripped 5 bases from V and 7 bases from J, with 38 bases between. CDR3 length: 22 residues. Germline assignment: CDR1 ENHRY and CDR2 SYGVKD. The CDR3 DNA follows: TGTGCCATCAGTCACAACCTCAGGACAGCTAAGTCAGACGAACGTGAAATCGGGGAGCTGTTTTTT. It is translated as CAISHNLRTAKSDEREIGELFF.

The chain couples TRBV28 to TRBJ2-7; D is unclear. This CDR3 contains 19 residues. The germline V and J ends were trimmed by 6 bases and 4 bases, with 31 bases remaining between them. Germline CDR1 reads MDHEN; CDR2 reads SYDVKM. Written as DNA, the CDR3 is TGTGCCAGCAGCTATAATCCCCGATTAGCAACCGAAACGAAATACGAGCAGTACTTC. Residues: CASSYNPRLATETKYEQYF.

This chain connects TRBV20-1 to TRBJ2-5; D remains unclear. V was cut by 3 bases and J by 3 bases, with 2 bases left in between. The CDR3 loop spans 10 amino acids. Germline CDR1 reads DFQATT; CDR2 reads SNEGSKA (reference sequence). CDR3 sequence reads: CSASKETQYF. DNA of the CDR3: TGCAGTGCTAGTAAAGAGACCCAGTACTTC.

This clone appeared a single time. The gene calls are TRBV2 and TRBJ1-2; D gene ambiguous. The CDR3 has 15 amino acids. With 1 base removed from V and 6 bases from J, the gap between germline ends came to 15 bases. The germline V gene has CDR1 SNHLY and CDR2 FYNNEI. The CDR3 DNA follows: TGTGCCAGCAGTGAAGGTCTGGGATTGGTGGATGGCTACACCTTC. This encodes CASSEGLGLVDGYTF.

As concerns this clone: Because the CDR3's place on the DNA is in doubt, the DNA is left out and the CDR3 is given as listed by TCRdb. The chain employs TRBV19 and TRBJ2-2. The CDR3 has 16 amino acids, counting both end residues. Germline V lookup: CDR1 LNHDA, CDR2 SQIVND (reference sequence). CDR3 residues: CASSIALRAGAGELFF.

This clone was seen a single time. This sequence joins TRBV7-6 and TRBJ2-1, with 16 bases fitting TRBD2. CDR3 length: 17 amino acids. CDR1 is SGHVS, CDR2 FNYEAQ, per germline. The ends lost 5 bases at V and 4 bases at J; junction bases unmatched: 5. This CDR3 reads CASSPPGLAGGYNEQFF. The CDR3 nucleotides are TGTGCCAGCAGCCCTCCGGGACTAGCGGGAGGGTACAATGAGCAGTTCTTC.

The rearrangement links TRBV18 to TRBJ1-5, with a possible D match to TRBD1 (5 bases). CDR1 and CDR2 (germline): KGHSH, LQKENI. The CDR3 length is 15 residues. V lost 2 bases to trimming and J lost 6 bases, with 14 bases between them. Here the CDR3 reads CASSPNTRVAQPQHF. CDR3 bases: TGTGCCAGCTCACCAAATACCAGGGTGGCTCAGCCCCAGCATTTT.

The rearrangement uses TRBV18 and TRBJ2-5, with a weak D call TRBD2 (5 bases). Trimming stripped 3 bases from V and 3 bases from J, with 20 bases between. The CDR3 has 17 residues. Germline V gene data show CDR1 as KGHSH and CDR2 as LQKENI. The CDR3 region has the DNA TGTGCCAGCTCACCGCAGGCCGGGGTCGGATTAAAAGAGACCCAGTACTTC. Amino acid sequence: CASSPQAGVGLKETQYF.

This sequence joins TRBV5-6 and TRBJ2-4, with D possibly matching TRBD2 (5 bases). The CDR3 consists of 15 residues. Germline lookup yields CDR1 SGHDT and CDR2 YYEEEE. Deletions cut 4 bases from V and 1 base from J, with 12 bases between. This CDR3 is CASSLVGDAKNIQYF. CDR3 sequence (DNA): TGTGCCAGCAGCCTCGTCGGGGATGCCAAAAACATTCAGTACTTC.

J is TRBJ1-2 and V is TRBV2; TRBD1 might be the D (6 bases). V shed 0 bases and J shed 8 bases, with 19 bases lying between them. The CDR3 has 16 residues. Germline loops: CDR1 SNHLY, CDR2 FYNNEI. For the CDR3, the DNA is TGTGCCAGCAGTGAAGCGCTTACAGGGAAATCGGAGGGCTACACCTTC. It yields the protein CASSEALTGKSEGYTF.

CDR3 residues: CASSQGDQPQHF. In DNA form, the CDR3 reads TGTGCCAGCAGCCAAGGGGATCAGCCCCAGCATTTT. This chain links TRBV3-1 (or the pseudogene TRBV3-2) with TRBJ1-5; D unclear. The CDR3 contains 12 residues. Looked up from germline, CDR1 is LGHDT and CDR2 is YNNKEL (reference sequence). The V gene lost 1 base and the J gene lost 5 bases, with 3 bases spanning the gap.

The chain carries TRBV19 and TRBJ2-3, with D maybe TRBD2 (8 bases). CDR3 length: 16 residues. From germline, CDR1 is LNHDA and CDR2 SQIVND (reference sequence). V lost 6 bases and J 6 bases, leaving 22 bases between the germline ends. CDR3 bases: TGTGCCAGTAGCGGGAGGGCCGCAAGGGGGCTGGATACGCAGTATTTT. Protein product: CASSGRAARGLDTQYF.

This rearrangement joins TRBV10-3 to TRBJ2-3; possible D gene TRBD1, 5 bases. The germline CDR1 and CDR2 sequences are ENHRY and SYGVKD. This CDR3 is 16 amino acids long. Trimming took 3 bases from V and 2 from J, leaving 15 bases between them. This CDR3 is CAISDPRQGYTDTQYF. In DNA form, the CDR3 reads TGTGCCATCAGTGACCCACGGCAGGGTTACACAGATACGCAGTATTTT.

The chain joins TRBV15 to TRBJ2-7, with 8 nucleotides matching TRBD1. J lost 4 bases, V lost 0 bases, and 8 bases had no gene match. The CDR3 has 16 amino acids. The V gene's germline CDR1 is LNHNV and CDR2 YYDKDF (reference sequence). The CDR3 sequence is CATSRDTGQGFYEQYF. The CDR3 region has the DNA TGTGCCACCAGCAGAGATACCGGACAGGGTTTTTACGAGCAGTACTTC.